The rows below give T cell receptor beta chains drawn from one sample of a study of brain T cells in children with intractable seizures. The repertoire was sequenced with immunoSEQ multiplex PCR; TCRdb's copy has only in-frame clones and lacks some. The sample records 300,000 to 400,000 clones, over 90% being singletons. The specimen comprised peripheral blood, sampled 4 to 5 months after surgery. The receptors were gathered from a boy under two years old with tuberous sclerosis and intractable seizures. The CDR3 runs from the conserved cysteine through the conserved F or W. The D gene is left open where the match is weak. Clone size appears in some rows only: once, few, many, or a class for an expanded clone.

d_call,clone_size,v_call,j_call,cdr3_length,cdr3_aa,cdr3_nt
TRBD2,once,TRBV14,TRBJ2-3,18,CASSQVGASGGRTDTQYF,TGTGCCAGCAGCCAAGTGGGGGCAAGCGGGGGGCGCACAGATACGCAGTATTTT
-,-,TRBV2,TRBJ2-7,13,CASSDDEFYEQYF,TGTGCCAGCAGTGACGATGAGTTCTACGAGCAGTACTTC
-,-,TRBV18,TRBJ2-5,13,CASSRAVQETQYF,TGTGCCAGCTCACGGGCAGTTCAAGAGACCCAGTACTTC
-,-,TRBV19,TRBJ1-2,14,CASSPTPGSYGYTF,TGTGCCAGTAGTCCAACTCCAGGGAGCTATGGCTACACCTTC
-,-,TRBV19,TRBJ1-5,13,CASSITGNQPQHF,TGTGCCAGCAGCATCACAGGCAATCAGCCCCAGCATTTT
-,-,TRBV6-1,TRBJ2-5,15,CASTPVLGPQETQYF,TGTGCCAGCACCCCGGTACTAGGGCCCCAAGAGACCCAGTACTTC
TRBD2,-,TRBV7-9,TRBJ2-7,14,CASSSSGSGHEQYF,TGTGCCAGCAGCTCTAGCGGGAGCGGGCACGAGCAGTACTTC
-,once,TRBV2,TRBJ1-1,13,CASSEQRNTEAFF,TGTGCCAGCAGTGAACAACGGAACACTGAAGCTTTCTTT
-,-,TRBV6-5,TRBJ2-7,14,CASLRGELGYEQYF,TGTGCCAGCCTAAGGGGGGAACTCGGGTACGAGCAGTACTTC
-,-,TRBV30,TRBJ2-7,14,CAWSLTGGRYEQYF,TGTGCCTGGAGTTTAACGGGGGGCAGGTACGAGCAGTACTTC
TRBD2,once,TRBV11-3,TRBJ2-2,14,CASTLAANTGELFF,TGTGCCAGCACGCTAGCGGCCAACACCGGGGAGCTGTTTTTT
TRBD2,-,TRBV19,TRBJ2-7,18,CASSTQHRGLAGEYEQYF,TGTGCCAGTAGTACACAACATCGCGGACTAGCGGGAGAGTACGAGCAGTACTTC
-,-,TRBV7-9,TRBJ2-7,14,CASSSSSTWYEQYF,TGTGCCAGCAGCTCCTCTAGTACGTGGTACGAGCAGTACTTC
TRBD2,-,TRBV10-3,TRBJ2-7,13,CAISGLAAYEQYF,TGTGCCATCAGTGGACTAGCGGCCTACGAGCAGTACTTC
-,-,TRBV6-1,TRBJ2-5,14,CASSEEGGWETQYF,TGTGCCAGCAGTGAGGAGGGAGGCTGGGAGACCCAGTACTTC
-,-,TRBV6-5,TRBJ1-5,14,CASRDRDGHGPQHF,TGTGCCAGCAGAGACCGGGACGGCCATGGGCCCCAGCATTTT
-,-,TRBV7-8,TRBJ1-5,14,CASSLEQTAQPQHF,TGTGCCAGCAGCTTAGAACAGACGGCTCAGCCCCAGCATTTT
TRBD2,-,TRBV27,TRBJ2-2,14,CASRPRGAGEELFF,TGTGCCAGCAGACCGCGGGGGGCTGGGGAGGAGCTGTTTTTT
-,-,TRBV24-1,TRBJ2-1,15,CATSDVDGINNEQFF,TGTGCCACCAGTGATGTAGACGGCATCAACAATGAGCAGTTCTTC
TRBD2,-,TRBV4-1,TRBJ2-1,16,CASSQDREGLGVGQFF,TGCGCCAGCAGCCAAGATCGGGAGGGCCTAGGGGTCGGGCAGTTCTTC
TRBD1,-,TRBV15,TRBJ2-5,14,CATSRVDREETQYF,TGTGCCACCAGCAGGGTAGACAGGGAAGAGACCCAGTACTTC
-,-,TRBV2,TRBJ2-7,15,CAGSSGTLSSYEQYF,TGTGCCGGATCCAGCGGGACACTGAGCTCCTACGAGCAGTACTTC
TRBD2,once,TRBV5-4,TRBJ2-7,15,CASSPIAGVGYEQYF,TGTGCCAGCAGCCCTATAGCGGGGGTGGGCTACGAGCAGTACTTC
-,-,TRBV12-3/TRBV12-4,TRBJ1-4,13,CASSLPQGEKLFF,TGTGCCAGCAGTTTACCCCAGGGTGAAAAACTGTTTTTT
-,-,TRBV6-4,TRBJ1-2,15,CASSAGGFLHYGYTF,TGTGCCAGCAGTGCTGGGGGTTTCTTGCACTATGGCTACACCTTC
-,-,TRBV11-3,TRBJ2-7,12,CASSSHIYEQYF,TGTGCCAGCAGCTCCCACATTTACGAGCAGTACTTC
TRBD2,-,TRBV2,TRBJ2-2,15,CASSEARGGTGELFF,TGTGCCAGCAGTGAAGCGCGGGGGGGCACCGGGGAGCTGTTTTTT
TRBD1,-,TRBV6-5,TRBJ2-1,12,CASNNRGNEQFF,TGTGCCAGCAATAACAGGGGCAATGAGCAGTTCTTC
TRBD1,-,TRBV3-1/TRBV3-2,TRBJ1-5,14,CASSQGQGAQPQHF,TGTGCCAGCAGCCAAGGACAGGGCGCACAGCCCCAGCATTTT
-,once,TRBV6-1,TRBJ2-2,16,CASSELIQRYTGELFF,TGTGCCAGCAGTGAACTTATCCAGCGGTACACCGGGGAGCTGTTTTTT
-,-,TRBV6-1,TRBJ2-1,17,CASSEGGYRTRYNEQFF,TGTGCCAGCAGTGAAGGGGGTTACCGGACTCGGTACAATGAGCAGTTCTTC